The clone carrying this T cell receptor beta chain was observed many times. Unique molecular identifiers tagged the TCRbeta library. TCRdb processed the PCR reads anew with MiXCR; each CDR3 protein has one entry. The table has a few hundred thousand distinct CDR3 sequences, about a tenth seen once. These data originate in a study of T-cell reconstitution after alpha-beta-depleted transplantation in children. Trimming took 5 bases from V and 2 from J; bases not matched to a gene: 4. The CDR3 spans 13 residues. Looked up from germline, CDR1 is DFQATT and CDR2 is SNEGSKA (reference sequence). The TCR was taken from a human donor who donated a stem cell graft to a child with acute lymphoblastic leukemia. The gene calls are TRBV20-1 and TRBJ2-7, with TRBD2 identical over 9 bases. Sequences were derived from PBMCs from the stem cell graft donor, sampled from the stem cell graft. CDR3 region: CSASSGETYEQYF. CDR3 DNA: TGCAGTGCTTCTAGCGGGGAAACCTACGAGCAGTACTTC.